Listed below are T cell receptor beta chains from one sample, sequenced in a study of T cell responses to AZD1222 COVID-19 vaccine. Only in-frame clones appear in the TCRdb table, and some are missing; sequencing was by immunoSEQ multiplex PCR. The table includes 100,000 to 120,000 clones, around 85% detected once. Sequencing was performed on peripheral blood, taken on day 0 of AZD1222 vaccination. These receptor sequences come from an adult in good health. The CDR3 runs from the conserved cysteine through the conserved F or W. The order of the fields is V gene, J gene, D gene, CDR3 protein. D genes are given only for firm matches.

TRBV10-3	TRBJ1-5	NA	CAISESSGRSNQPQHF
TRBV3-1/TRBV3-2	TRBJ2-1	NA	CASSRRGGGSSNEQFF
TRBV11-2	TRBJ2-7	NA	CASSFGEYEQYF
TRBV7-2	TRBJ2-1	NA	CASSLGPMYNEQFF
TRBV10-1	TRBJ2-2	NA	CASRASNTGELFF
TRBV19	TRBJ2-7	TRBD1	CASSLGQGVRYEQYF
TRBV7-9	TRBJ1-2	NA	CASSLEGPGGYTF
TRBV5-5	TRBJ1-4	NA	CASSLLLQGGEKLFF
TRBV10-3	TRBJ2-5	TRBD2	CAISAELAGASYQETQYF
TRBV5-1	TRBJ1-2	NA	CASSMDVGYGYTF
TRBV28	TRBJ1-4	NA	CASSFSGSTNEKLFF
TRBV11-2	TRBJ1-3	TRBD1	CASSLQGAGNTIYF
TRBV18	TRBJ1-4	TRBD1	CASSSGQEEKLFF
TRBV7-2	TRBJ1-2	TRBD1	CASSAEFNRGSGYTF
TRBV4-3	TRBJ1-1	NA	CASSQGTGRGNTEAFF
TRBV7-2	TRBJ1-4	NA	CASSPNTGFGEKLFF
TRBV28	TRBJ1-2	TRBD1	CASKPGQGVGYGYTF
TRBV2	TRBJ2-3	TRBD2	CASSEARLAGAGDTQYF
TRBV15	TRBJ1-1	NA	CATSRDMAGEAFF
TRBV7-9	TRBJ1-6	NA	CASSRGANSPLHF
TRBV7-2	TRBJ2-7	TRBD2	CASSQVASGSYSQQYF
TRBV6-5	TRBJ1-2	NA	CASSPGGGGYGYTF
TRBV19	TRBJ1-2	TRBD1	CVTGDRVSGYTF
TRBV6-5	TRBJ1-1	NA	CASSLGMNTEAFF
TRBV18	TRBJ2-7	TRBD2	CASSPPGGGSSYEQYF
TRBV6-6	TRBJ2-7	TRBD1	CASSYSGQYEQYF
TRBV18	TRBJ1-2	NA	CASSPRQATTSGYTF
TRBV6-2/TRBV6-3	TRBJ2-3	TRBD2	CASSSSISGRARVTDTQYF
TRBV7-6	TRBJ2-4	TRBD2	CASSPQASGMANIQYF
TRBV7-3	TRBJ2-3	TRBD1	CASSSSDRGHTDTQYF
TRBV7-2	TRBJ1-1	TRBD1	CASSLLSRGGMAEAFF
TRBV28	TRBJ1-2	NA	CASNRGRFKGGYTF
TRBV5-4	TRBJ1-2	TRBD1	CASSFGTGAYGYTF
TRBV28	TRBJ2-7	TRBD1	CASTQPGQGTSYEQYF
TRBV10-3	TRBJ1-3	NA	CAISGSSGNTIYF
TRBV30	TRBJ1-5	TRBD1	CAWSSNRGGRPQHF
TRBV6-5	TRBJ1-5	NA	CASSLQGLGNQPQHF
TRBV28	TRBJ1-2	TRBD1	CASSPPGGPSYGYTF
TRBV15	TRBJ2-1	NA	CATSPGGLPPYNEQFF
TRBV6-5	TRBJ2-1	NA	CASRASWYNEQFF
TRBV27	TRBJ2-7	TRBD1	CATVSGTGVSYEQYF
TRBV6-1	TRBJ2-7	NA	CASSEATTHEQYF
TRBV10-3	TRBJ1-6	TRBD1	CAIGQGFTYNSPLHF